This T cell receptor (beta chain) was sequenced for a study of blood T cells in healthy people across ages. Worth noting for this clonotype: Antigen unknown.

Sample-barcoded 5' priming and a J-beta primer mix drove a second PCR of roughly 6 to 12 cycles. From the 5' RACE reads, TCRdb called clonotypes with MiXCR, one entry per CDR3 protein. The sample lists approximately 800,000 distinct CDR3 sequences; about three fifths were seen once. Healthy Caucasian individuals from Russia aged 6 to 90 were enrolled as donors. Study results and caveats: Estimates drawn from one million T cells were deemed to understate diversity. Donors of long life had a larger count of naive CD4+ cells and greater diversity than aged donors.

CDR1 is MNHEY and CDR2 is SVGEGT in the germline V gene. V was clipped by 5 bases and J by 0 bases, with 4 bases between them. The CDR3 loop spans 13 amino acids. The receptor comes from a young man in good health. Input material: blood. J is TRBJ2-2 and V is TRBV6-2 or TRBV6-3; no clear D gene. CDR3 coding DNA: TGTGCCAGCAGTGCTGCGAACACCGGGGAGCTGTTTTTT. Residues: CASSAANTGELFF.